A selection of T cell receptor beta chains follows, all from one sample in a study of T cells in Graves' hyperthyroidism and ophthalmopathy. TCRdb re-derived calls from the multiplex PCR reads in MiXCR, one entry per CDR3 protein. Here the sample spans under 600,000 distinct CDR3 sequences, approximately 15% being singletons. The sample consisted of blood. Every receptor here comes from a woman aged 40 to 50 with Graves' ophthalmopathy. CDR3s include the opening cysteine and the closing phenylalanine or tryptophan. Fields, in order: D gene, J gene, V gene, clone size, CDR3 DNA, CDR3 protein. The D gene is left open where the match is weak. Rows give clone size only sometimes, using once, few, many, or a class for an expanded clone.

NA TRBJ2-5 TRBV6-1 many TGTGCCAGCAGTGCTTGGGGGGAAGAGACCCAGTACTTC CASSAWGEETQYF
NA TRBJ2-5 TRBV6-2/TRBV6-3 NA TGTGCCAGCGGGGAGGCGTTGGCGGTCCAAGAGACCCAGTACTTC CASGEALAVQETQYF
NA TRBJ1-6 TRBV5-1 NA TGCGCCAGCAGCTTGACAGTTGGGGCCTTTTCACCCCTCCACTTT CASSLTVGAFSPLHF
TRBD2 TRBJ2-3 TRBV6-1 many TGTGCCAGCAGTGGCGCGCGGGGGGGCGCATATACGCAGTATTTT CASSGARGGAYTQYF
NA TRBJ1-2 TRBV7-6 NA TGTGCCAGCAGCCCGACAGAGAAAGGAGGCTACACCTTC CASSPTEKGGYTF
NA TRBJ1-2 TRBV5-1 many TGCGCCAGCAGCTTGGCCGCGGGACCGGTAAAAGGCTACACCTTC CASSLAAGPVKGYTF
NA TRBJ2-1 TRBV11-2 NA TGTGCCAGCAGCTTGGACGGGGTCCCGACCTACAATGAGCAGTTCTTC CASSLDGVPTYNEQFF
NA TRBJ2-7 TRBV30 few TGTGCCTGGAGTGTGGGCGGGACAGCTCGCACCCTCTACGAGCAGTACTTC CAWSVGGTARTLYEQYF
NA TRBJ1-5 TRBV2 NA TGTGCCAGCGGGACCCGGGGGGAGACTCTCAATCAGCCCCAGCATTTT CASGTRGETLNQPQHF
TRBD2 TRBJ2-2 TRBV5-1 few TGCGCCAGCAGCACCCCGGGGAGGGGCGGCACCGGGGAGCTGTTTTTT CASSTPGRGGTGELFF
NA TRBJ2-4 TRBV28 many TGTGCCAGCAGGACCGGGTGGGGCATTCAGTACTTC CASRTGWGIQYF
NA TRBJ2-7 TRBV2 many TGTGCCAGCAGTGAAGCACCGGACAGTAGCTACGAGCAGTACTTC CASSEAPDSSYEQYF
TRBD2 TRBJ2-3 TRBV5-1 many TGCGCCAGCAGCTTGTATGGGAGGGGCACAGATACGCAGTATTTT CASSLYGRGTDTQYF
TRBD1 TRBJ1-6 TRBV28 NA TGTGCCAGCAGTTTTTCAGTGGGACAGGGTAATTCACCCCTCCACTTT CASSFSVGQGNSPLHF
TRBD2 TRBJ2-3 TRBV5-5 NA TGTGCCAGCAGCCTGGATGGACTAGCGGGAGTGAATACGCAGTATTTT CASSLDGLAGVNTQYF
TRBD2 TRBJ2-1 TRBV10-3 many TGTGCCATCAGTAAGCGGGAGGACCCGGACAATGAGCAGTTCTTC CAISKREDPDNEQFF
NA TRBJ2-3 TRBV7-9 few TGTGCCAGCAGCCCCCTAGGGGGGCCAGCAGATACGCAGTATTTT CASSPLGGPADTQYF
NA TRBJ1-3 TRBV16 NA TGTGCCAGCAGCCAATTGGACACCATATATTTT CASSQLDTIYF
NA TRBJ1-5 TRBV7-9 many TGTGCCAGCAGCGCGCCGGGGCAGTGGCAGCCCCAGCATTTT CASSAPGQWQPQHF
NA TRBJ2-2 TRBV20-1 many TGCAGTGCTGTTAAACAGGGTTCGAACACCGGGGAGCTGTTTTTT CSAVKQGSNTGELFF
TRBD1 TRBJ1-5 TRBV20-1 many TGCAGTGCTATGGACAGGGGCAATCAGCCCCAGCATTTT CSAMDRGNQPQHF
TRBD2 TRBJ2-1 TRBV7-9 many TGTGCCAGCAGCCCGAGCGGGAGGGCCTTGTATGAGCAGTTCTTC CASSPSGRALYEQFF
TRBD1 TRBJ1-1 TRBV7-8 NA TGTGCCAGCAGGGCCTCCCAGGGGGCTAGTAGGATGAACACTGAAGCTTTCTTT CASRASQGASRMNTEAFF
NA TRBJ1-6 TRBV2 few TGTGCCAGCATGGGAGGGACGGTTATAGATTCACCCCTCCACTTT CASMGGTVIDSPLHF
TRBD2 TRBJ2-1 TRBV12-3/TRBV12-4 NA TGTGCCAGCAGTAGAAGCGGGAGCCCCTACAATGAGCAGTTCTTC CASSRSGSPYNEQFF
NA TRBJ2-3 TRBV19 few TGTGCCAGTAGTTTTGGGAATGCAGATACGCAGTATTTT CASSFGNADTQYF
NA TRBJ1-5 TRBV6-1 few TGTGCCAGCAGTTATACCCATGACAGGTCTTGGAATCAGCCCCAGCATTTT CASSYTHDRSWNQPQHF
TRBD1 TRBJ1-4 TRBV7-9 many TGCGCCAGCAGCTTGGGGCAGGGGGCAACTAATGAAAAACTGTTTTTT CASSLGQGATNEKLFF
NA TRBJ1-6 TRBV6-1 many TGTGCCAGCAGCAACTCACCTTTAAGGGGGAATAATTCACCCCTCCACTTT CASSNSPLRGNNSPLHF
TRBD2 TRBJ2-3 TRBV14 NA TGTGCCAGCAGCCGAGACGGGACTAGCGGGAATACGCAGTATTTT CASSRDGTSGNTQYF
TRBD2 TRBJ2-7 TRBV18 NA TGTGCCAGCTCACCACAGAGCGGGGGCGAGCAGTACTTC CASSPQSGGEQYF
NA TRBJ1-6 TRBV20-1 once TGCAGTGCTAGAGATCTGGAGGATTCACCCCTCCACTTT CSARDLEDSPLHF
TRBD1 TRBJ1-1 TRBV10-3 many TGTGCCATCAGTCCCGGGACAGGGGGACGGAACACTGAAGCTTTCTTT CAISPGTGGRNTEAFF
NA TRBJ2-5 TRBV12-3/TRBV12-4 few TGTGCCAGCAGCCCAGGCCCTCATCTGCGAGAGACCCAGTACTTC CASSPGPHLRETQYF
NA TRBJ1-4 TRBV7-2 NA TGTGCCAGCAGGCCCCCAGGTTTGGTGGAGGAAAAACTGTTTTTT CASRPPGLVEEKLFF
NA TRBJ2-1 TRBV13 NA TGTGCCAGCAGCCTCTCTGGGGTACTGGAGTATGAGCAGTTCTTC CASSLSGVLEYEQFF
TRBD2 TRBJ2-3 TRBV20-1 NA TGCAGTGCTAGGGACGGGGGACTAGCGGGGGGGCTGGACTTCCCAGATACGCAGTATTTT CSARDGGLAGGLDFPDTQYF
NA TRBJ2-5 TRBV5-1 few TGCGCCAGCAGCTTGGGAGGTCGGGCTTACCAAGAGACCCAGTACTTC CASSLGGRAYQETQYF
NA TRBJ2-3 TRBV6-5 many TGTGCCAGCAGTTACCACCAGGCAGATACGCAGTATTTT CASSYHQADTQYF
NA TRBJ2-1 TRBV6-1 NA TGTGCTACCGGGACCGCGAAGCAGTTCTTC CATGTAKQFF
TRBD2 TRBJ2-2 TRBV6-2/TRBV6-3 NA TGTGCCAGCAGTTACGAATCAGGACTAGTCTTCCCCGGGGAGCTGTTTTTT CASSYESGLVFPGELFF
NA TRBJ1-5 TRBV6-1 few TGTGCCAGCAGTCACGAAGGTGGGAGCAATCAGCCCCAGCATTTT CASSHEGGSNQPQHF